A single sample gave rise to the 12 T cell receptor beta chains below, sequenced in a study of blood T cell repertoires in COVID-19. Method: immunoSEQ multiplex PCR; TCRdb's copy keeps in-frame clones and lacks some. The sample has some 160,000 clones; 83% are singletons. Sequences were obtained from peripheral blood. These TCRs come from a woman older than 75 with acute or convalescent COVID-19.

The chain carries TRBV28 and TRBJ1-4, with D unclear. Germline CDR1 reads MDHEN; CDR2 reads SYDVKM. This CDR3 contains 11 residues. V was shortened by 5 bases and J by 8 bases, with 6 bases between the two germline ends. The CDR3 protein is CASSGGEKLFF. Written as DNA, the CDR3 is TGTGCCAGCAGTGGAGGGGAAAAACTGTTTTTT.

The CDR3 DNA reads as TGTGCCAGTAGTCTCTCAGATACGCAGTATTTT. Its protein product is CASSLSDTQYF. V is TRBV19 and J is TRBJ2-3; no definite D call. Germline values: CDR1 LNHDA, CDR2 SQIVND (reference sequence). The length of the CDR3 is 11 residues. V lost 5 bases and J 4 bases, leaving 4 bases between the germline ends.

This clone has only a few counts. The CDR3 loop reads CASSQDYGNYGYTF. The CDR3 bases are TGCGCCAGCAGCCAAGACTACGGGAACTATGGCTACACCTTC. V and J are TRBV4-3 and TRBJ1-2; D remains unclear. Trimming pared 0 bases from V and 2 bases from J, leaving 7 bases between. This CDR3 region has 14 residues. Germline CDR1 is LGHNA and CDR2 is YSLEER.

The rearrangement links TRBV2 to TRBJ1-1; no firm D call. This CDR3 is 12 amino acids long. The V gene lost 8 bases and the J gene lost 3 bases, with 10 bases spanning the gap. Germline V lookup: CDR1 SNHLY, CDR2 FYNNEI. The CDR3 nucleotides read TGTGCCAGCGTAGACACCGACACTGAAGCTTTCTTT. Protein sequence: CASVDTDTEAFF.

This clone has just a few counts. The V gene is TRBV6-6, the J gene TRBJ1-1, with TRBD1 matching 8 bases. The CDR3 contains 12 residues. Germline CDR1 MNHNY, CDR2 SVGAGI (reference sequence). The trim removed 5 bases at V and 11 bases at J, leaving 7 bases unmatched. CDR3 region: CASSQDRVEAFF. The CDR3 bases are TGTGCCAGCAGTCAGGACAGGGTAGAGGCTTTCTTT.

As DNA, the CDR3 is TGTGCCAGCAGTGAAGCGGCCGGGACGGGGGCCTACGAGCAGTACTTC. Translating it yields CASSEAAGTGAYEQYF. The chain carries TRBV6-1 and TRBJ2-7; D perhaps matches TRBD2 (6 bases). The germline V and J ends were trimmed by 0 bases and 2 bases, with 14 bases remaining between them. The CDR3 has 16 amino acids. Per the germline V gene, CDR1 is MNHNS and CDR2 is SASEGT.

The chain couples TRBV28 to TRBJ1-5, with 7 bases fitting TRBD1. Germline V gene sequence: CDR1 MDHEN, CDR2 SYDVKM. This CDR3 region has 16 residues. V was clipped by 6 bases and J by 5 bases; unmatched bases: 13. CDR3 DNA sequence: TGTGCCAGCAGGTCCCAAACAGGGGTCCGCTATCAGCCCCAGCATTTT. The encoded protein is CASRSQTGVRYQPQHF.

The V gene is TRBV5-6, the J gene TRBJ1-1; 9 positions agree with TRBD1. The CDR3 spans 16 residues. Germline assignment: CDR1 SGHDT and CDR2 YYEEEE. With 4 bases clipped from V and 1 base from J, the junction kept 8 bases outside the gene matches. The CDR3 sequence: CASSPGQGRGNTEAFF. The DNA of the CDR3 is TGTGCCAGCAGCCCTGGACAGGGGAGAGGGAACACTGAAGCTTTCTTT.

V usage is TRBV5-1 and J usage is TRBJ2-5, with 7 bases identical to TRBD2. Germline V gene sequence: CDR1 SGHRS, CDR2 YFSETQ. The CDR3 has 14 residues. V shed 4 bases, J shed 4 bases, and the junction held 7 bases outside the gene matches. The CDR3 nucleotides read TGCGCCAGCAGCGAGGGACTAATCGGAGAGACCCAGTACTTC. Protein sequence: CASSEGLIGETQYF. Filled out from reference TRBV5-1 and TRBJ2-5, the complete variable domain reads KAGVTQTPRYLIKTRGQQVTLSCSPISGHRSVSWYQQTPGQGLQFLFEYFSETQRNKGNFPGRFSGRQFSNSRSEMNVSTLELGDSALYLCASSEGLIGETQYFGPGTRLLVL.

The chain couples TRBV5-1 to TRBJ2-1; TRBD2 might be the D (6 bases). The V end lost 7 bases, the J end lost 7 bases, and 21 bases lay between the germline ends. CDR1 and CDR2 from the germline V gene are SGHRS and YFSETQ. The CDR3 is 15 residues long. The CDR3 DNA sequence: TGCGCCAGCTCGCGGGGTCGGACAAATTCGAATGAGCAGTTCTTC. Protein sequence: CASSRGRTNSNEQFF.

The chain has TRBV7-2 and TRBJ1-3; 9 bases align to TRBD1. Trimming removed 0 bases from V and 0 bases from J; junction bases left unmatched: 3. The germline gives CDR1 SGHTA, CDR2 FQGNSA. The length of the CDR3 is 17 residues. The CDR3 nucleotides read TGTGCCAGCAGCTTAGCGTACAGGGGGCTCTCTGGAAACACCATATATTTT. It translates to CASSLAYRGLSGNTIYF.

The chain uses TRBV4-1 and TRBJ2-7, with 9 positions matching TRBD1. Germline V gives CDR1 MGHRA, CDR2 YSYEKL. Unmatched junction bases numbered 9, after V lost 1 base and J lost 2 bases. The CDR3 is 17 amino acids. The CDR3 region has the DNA TGCGCCAGCAGCCAAGGGTCCGGGACAGGGTACCCCTACGAGCAGTACTTC. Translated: CASSQGSGTGYPYEQYF.